This passage covers 23 T cell receptor beta chains from one sample sequenced in a study of tumor and adjacent non-tumor tissue in lung cancer. No cell sorting was done before RNA was extracted from the tissue. A modified ARM-PCR protocol with three rounds of nested PCR amplified TCRbeta. TCRdb used MiXCR to reprocess the multiplex PCR reads, holding one entry per CDR3 protein. The sample shows approximately 79,000 distinct CDR3 sequences, more than 60% of them seen only once. The sample comprised lung tumor tissue. The source is a man aged 70-80 years with non-small cell lung cancer.

This clonotype is medium-sized by share. This chain connects TRBV11-2 to TRBJ2-4; 9 nucleotides align to TRBD1. V trimming: 5 bases; J trimming: 3 bases; junction bases outside the gene matches: 8. The germline V gene has CDR1 SGHAT and CDR2 FQNNGV. The CDR3 has 16 amino acids. CDR3 nucleotides: TGTGCCAGCAGCCCGTGGACAGGGGTTGTCAAAAACATTCAGTACTTC. This sequence encodes CASSPWTGVVKNIQYF.

A note on this clonotype: A junction boundary mismatches the germline segment, possibly from a read error. The chain combines TRBV10-2 with TRBJ2-7, with D perhaps TRBD1 (7 bases). The CDR3 is made up of 12 amino acids. The germline V gene encodes CDR1 WSHSY and CDR2 SAAADI. CDR3 sequence reads: CASTGQDYEHYF. In nucleotides, the CDR3 is TGCGCCAGCACTGGACAGGACTACGAGCACTACTTC.

As concerns this clonotype: Mismatch with germline at one junction end may stem from a read error. V gene TRBV5-5 combines with J gene TRBJ2-1; TRBD2 matches at 8 bases. The germline gives CDR1 SGHKS, CDR2 YYEKEE (reference sequence). This CDR3 is 14 amino acids long. The DNA of the CDR3 is TGTGCCAGCAGCTTGTCCCGGGGGGGTGGCAAGCAATTCTTC. Translation: CASSLSRGGGKQFF.

The chain is built from TRBV11-2 and TRBJ1-4, with unresolved D. The CDR3 extends over 15 amino acids. Trimming took off 2 bases at V and 3 bases at J, with 10 bases between the two ends. Germline V gene lookup returns CDR1 SGHAT and CDR2 FQNNGV. CDR3 region: CASSLHRYANEKLFF. The DNA for the CDR3 is TGTGCCAGCAGCTTACATCGATATGCTAATGAAAAACTGTTTTTT.

This chain joins TRBV6-1 and TRBJ2-2; D uncertain. The CDR3 extends over 14 amino acids. Trimming cost V 9 bases and J 1 base, with 12 bases left between them. Per germline, CDR1 MNHNS and CDR2 SASEGT. CDR3 sequence (DNA): TGTGCCAGTAGTACCACAGAGAACACCGGGGAGCTGTTTTTT. This codes for CASSTTENTGELFF.

Notes on this clonotype: An end of the junction does not agree with germline; a read error may underlie this. This chain links TRBV29-1 with TRBJ2-7; possible D gene TRBD2, 5 bases. CDR1 and CDR2 (germline): SQVTM, ANQGSEA. This CDR3 has 13 residues. CDR3 amino acids: CSVKDVISYEGYF. CDR3 DNA sequence: TGCAGCGTTAAAGATGTCATCTCCTACGAGGGGTACTTC.

This clonotype was counted many times. The chain joins TRBV29-1 to TRBJ1-2; 9 bases are shared with TRBD1. Germline CDR1 SQVTM, CDR2 ANQGSEA. The CDR3 length is 13 residues. V dropped 8 bases and J dropped 8; count of bases not matched to a gene: 12. The CDR3 sequence: CSLGQGSSGGYTF. DNA for the CDR3: TGCAGCCTGGGACAGGGTTCTTCGGGAGGCTACACCTTC.

With respect to this clonotype: A much larger clone sits a single nucleotide away, making a read error possible. This chain connects TRBV20-1 to TRBJ2-1; D ambiguous. CDR1 is DFQATT and CDR2 is SNEGSKA in the germline V gene (reference sequence). The CDR3 extends over 10 amino acids. CDR3 region: CIAQINEQFF. DNA for the CDR3: TGCATTGCACAGATCAATGAGCAGTTCTTC.

About this clonotype: This may arise from a read error, as a much more abundant clone is one base away. This chain connects TRBV20-1 to TRBJ2-2; 8 nucleotides match TRBD1. This CDR3 is built from 14 residues. Trimming at V came to 8 bases and at J to 3 bases, leaving 8 bases not matched to a gene. Germline V lookup: CDR1 DFQATT, CDR2 SNEGSKA (reference sequence). The CDR3 region is CSTKDRVDTGELFF. The CDR3 DNA follows: TGCAGTACAAAGGACAGGGTGGACACCGGGGAGCTGTTTTTT.

As concerns this clonotype: The missing conserved phenylalanine or tryptophan at the end of this CDR3 makes a read error likely. The chain has TRBV6-6 and TRBJ1-1, with D uncertain. The CDR3 extends over 11 amino acids. CDR1 MNHNY and CDR2 SVGAGI come from the germline V gene (reference sequence). Trimming pared 10 bases from V and 9 bases from J, leaving 15 bases between. The CDR3 loop reads CATLLNKKAFY. CDR3 coding DNA: TGTGCCACCCTTCTTAACAAAAAAGCTTTCTAT.

In its sample, this clonotype was seen a few times. A junction boundary mismatches the germline segment, possibly from a read error. The genes are TRBV29-1 and TRBJ2-7, with unresolved D. CDR3 length equals 12 residues. CDR1 is SQVTM, CDR2 ANQGSEA, per germline. CDR3 amino acids: CSVAAVSYEQYF. The DNA of the CDR3 is TGCAGCGTGGCCGCGGTCTCCTACGAGCAATACTTC.

This clonotype showed up just once. The chain joins TRBV11-1 to TRBJ2-1, with TRBD2 matching 11 bases. V dropped 4 bases and J dropped 7; count of bases not matched to a gene: 15. The CDR3 extends over 18 amino acids. CDR1 and CDR2 from the germline V gene are SGHAT and FQDESV (reference sequence). CDR3 in amino acids: CASSSRQLASGRKNEQFF. The CDR3 DNA follows: TGTGCCAGCAGCTCTAGGCAGTTGGCTAGCGGGAGGAAGAATGAGCAGTTCTTC.

Concerning this clonotype: One junction end does not reproduce the germline sequence, and a read error may be involved. The chain employs TRBV6-6 and TRBJ2-7, with D maybe TRBD2 (5 bases). This CDR3 region has 13 residues. Germline CDR1 MNHNY, CDR2 SVGAGI (reference sequence). The CDR3 nucleotides read TGTGCCAGCAGTTATGAGGGAAACGGCGAGCAGTATTTC. The encoded protein is CASSYEGNGEQYF.

As regards this clonotype: A junction end diverges from the germline sequence, so it may reflect a read error. This chain connects TRBV30 to TRBJ1-5, with TRBD1 identical over 7 bases. CDR3 length: 21 residues. Germline lookup yields CDR1 GTSNPN and CDR2 SVGIG (reference sequence). The CDR3 reads CASSASNEARIQGLYGRPQHF. The CDR3 bases are TGTGCCTCGAGTGCTTCGAACGAGGCCCGCATACAGGGGTTATATGGTAGGCCCCAGCATTTT.

Many counts were recorded for this clonotype. The V and J genes are TRBV28 and TRBJ2-7, with D possibly being TRBD1 (6 bases). The CDR3 consists of 13 residues. V was pared by 6 bases and J by 2 bases, with 11 bases between. Per germline, CDR1 MDHEN and CDR2 SYDVKM. The chain's CDR3 is CASRQGQPYEQYF. CDR3 nucleotides: TGTGCCAGCAGACAGGGACAACCCTACGAGCAGTACTTC.

In this sample, this clonotype turned up once. This chain uses TRBV29-1 with TRBJ2-5; TRBD1 matches 8 bases. The J segment lost 12 bases and the V segment lost 0 bases, leaving 12 bases of the junction unmatched. The germline V gene has CDR1 SQVTM and CDR2 ANQGSEA. The CDR3 runs to 14 residues. CDR3 coding DNA: TGCAGCGTTGAAGACTTACAGGGGGGAGTTGGTAAGTACTTC. Translated: CSVEDLQGGVGKYF.

Remarks on this clonotype: One junction end does not reproduce the germline sequence, and a read error may be involved. This rearrangement joins TRBV6-2 or TRBV6-3 to TRBJ1-2, with TRBD1 as a possible D gene (5 bases). The CDR3 loop spans 15 amino acids. Germline loops: CDR1 MNHEY, CDR2 SVGEGT. The CDR3 DNA follows: TGTACCAGCAGTTTGGCGGGGCGGTTGAGCTATGGCTACACCTTC. Amino acid sequence: CTSSLAGRLSYGYTF.

As for this clonotype: This may arise from a read error, as a much more abundant clone is one base away. The rearrangement joins TRBV20-1 to TRBJ1-2; no clear D gene. Per the germline V gene, CDR1 is DFQATT and CDR2 is SNEGSKA (reference sequence). The CDR3 has 14 amino acids. The CDR3 loop is CSAAPARTKYGYTF. DNA of the CDR3: TGCAGTGCTGCCCCCGCGCGTACTAAGTATGGCTACACCTTC.

The chain carries TRBV6-1 and TRBJ2-2, with 9 bases identical to TRBD2. The trim removed 2 bases at V and 7 bases at J, leaving 8 bases unmatched. The CDR3 is 16 amino acids. CDR1 is MNHNS and CDR2 is SASEGT in the germline V gene. CDR3 DNA: TGTGCCAGCAGTGAACTAGCGGGGCTAACGTTCGGGGAGCTGTTTTTT. Translation gives CASSELAGLTFGELFF.

Regarding this clonotype: A junction end diverges from the germline sequence, so it may reflect a read error. The chain employs TRBV12-3 or TRBV12-4 and TRBJ1-2; a possible D gene is TRBD1 (5 bases). CDR3 size: 16 residues. CDR3 amino acids: CASSLEAGRPAHGYAF. The CDR3 region has the DNA TGTGCCAGCAGTTTAGAGGCAGGGCGGCCCGCTCATGGCTACGCCTTC.

This clonotype was recorded many times. This chain connects TRBV7-9 to TRBJ2-7; D gene unclear. The V end was cut by 5 bases, the J end by 4 bases, with 9 bases between. Germline lookup yields CDR1 SEHNR and CDR2 FQNEAQ (reference sequence). The CDR3 spans 12 residues. CDR3 loop: CASSRGPYEQYF. As DNA, the CDR3 is TGTGCCAGCAGCCGTGGACCATACGAGCAGTACTTC. Supplemented by reference TRBV7-9 and TRBJ2-7, the full variable domain reads DTGVSQNPRHKITKRGQNVTFRCDPISEHNRLYWYRQTLGQGPEFLTYFQNEAQLEKSRLLSDRFSAERPKGSFSTLEIQRTEQGDSAMYLCASSRGPYEQYFGPGTRLTVT.

Points on this clonotype: This may stem from a read error, because a much larger clone lies one nucleotide away. Here the CDR3 reads CASSQLTGTGELFF. The DNA for the CDR3 is TGTGCCAGCAGCCAACTAACGGGGACCGGGGAGCTGTTTTTT. The J gene is TRBJ2-2, the V gene TRBV14; the D gene is possibly TRBD2 (5 bases). This CDR3 has 14 residues. Trimming removed 2 bases from V and 5 bases from J, with 9 bases in between. Germline assignment: CDR1 SGHDN and CDR2 FVKESK.

The rearrangement joins TRBV11-2 to TRBJ2-5; possible D gene TRBD2, 6 bases. V was trimmed by 1 base and J by 6 bases, leaving 21 bases between them. Per the germline V gene, CDR1 is SGHAT and CDR2 is FQNNGV. The CDR3 consists of 17 residues. As DNA, the CDR3 is TGTGCCAGCAGCTTAGCCTCAGGCGGGATCCCGGGGAAGACCCAGTACTTC. Its translation: CASSLASGGIPGKTQYF.